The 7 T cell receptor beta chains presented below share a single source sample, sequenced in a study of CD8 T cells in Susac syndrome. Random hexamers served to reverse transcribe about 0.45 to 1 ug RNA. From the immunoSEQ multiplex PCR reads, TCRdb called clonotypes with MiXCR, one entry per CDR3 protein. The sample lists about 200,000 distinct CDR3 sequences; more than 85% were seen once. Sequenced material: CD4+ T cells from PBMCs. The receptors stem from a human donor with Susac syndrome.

CDR3 protein: CASSSGTTSGTYEQYF. CDR3 DNA: TGCGCCAGCAGCTCGGGGACGACTAGCGGGACTTACGAGCAGTACTTC. This chain uses TRBV5-1 with TRBJ2-7; 11 bases fit TRBD2. V dropped 3 bases and J dropped 4; count of bases not matched to a gene: 9. The CDR3 is 16 residues long. The V gene's germline CDR1 is SGHRS and CDR2 YFSETQ.

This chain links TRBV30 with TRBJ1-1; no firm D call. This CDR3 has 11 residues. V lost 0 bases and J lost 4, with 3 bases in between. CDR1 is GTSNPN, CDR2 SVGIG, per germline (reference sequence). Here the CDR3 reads CAWSVFTEAFF. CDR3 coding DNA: TGTGCCTGGAGTGTTTTCACTGAAGCTTTCTTT.

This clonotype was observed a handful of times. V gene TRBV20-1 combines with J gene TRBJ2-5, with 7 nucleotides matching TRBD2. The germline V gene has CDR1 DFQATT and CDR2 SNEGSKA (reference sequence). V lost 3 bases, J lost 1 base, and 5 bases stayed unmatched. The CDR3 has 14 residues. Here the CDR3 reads CSASVPGGQETQYF. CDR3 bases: TGCAGTGCTAGCGTTCCGGGGGGCCAAGAGACCCAGTACTTC.

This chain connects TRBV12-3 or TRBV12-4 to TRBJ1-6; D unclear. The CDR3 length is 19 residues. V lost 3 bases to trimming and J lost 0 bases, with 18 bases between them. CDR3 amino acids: CASSLEARLRSSYNSPLHF. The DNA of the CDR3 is TGTGCCAGCAGTTTGGAGGCCAGGCTGAGGAGCTCCTATAATTCACCCCTCCACTTT.

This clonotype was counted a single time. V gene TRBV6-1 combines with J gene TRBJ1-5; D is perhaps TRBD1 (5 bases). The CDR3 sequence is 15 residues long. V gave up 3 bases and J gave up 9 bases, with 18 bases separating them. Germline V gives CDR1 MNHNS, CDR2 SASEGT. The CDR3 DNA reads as TGTGCCAGCAGTGAGTCGACGGGGCCCCTTTGGCCCCAGCATTTT. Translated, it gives CASSESTGPLWPQHF.

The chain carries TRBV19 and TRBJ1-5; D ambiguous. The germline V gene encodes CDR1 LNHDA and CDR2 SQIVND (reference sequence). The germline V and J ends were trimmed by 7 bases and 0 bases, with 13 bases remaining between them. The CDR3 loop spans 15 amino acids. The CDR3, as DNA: TGTGCCAGTAAACTGGTTGATTATAGCAATCAGCCCCAGCATTTT. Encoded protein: CASKLVDYSNQPQHF.

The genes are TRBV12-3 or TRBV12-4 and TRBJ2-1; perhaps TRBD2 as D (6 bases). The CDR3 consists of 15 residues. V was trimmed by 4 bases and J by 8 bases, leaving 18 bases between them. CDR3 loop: CASSSAASVRDEQFF. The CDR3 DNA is TGTGCCAGCAGTTCCGCCGCTAGCGTCAGGGATGAGCAGTTCTTC.